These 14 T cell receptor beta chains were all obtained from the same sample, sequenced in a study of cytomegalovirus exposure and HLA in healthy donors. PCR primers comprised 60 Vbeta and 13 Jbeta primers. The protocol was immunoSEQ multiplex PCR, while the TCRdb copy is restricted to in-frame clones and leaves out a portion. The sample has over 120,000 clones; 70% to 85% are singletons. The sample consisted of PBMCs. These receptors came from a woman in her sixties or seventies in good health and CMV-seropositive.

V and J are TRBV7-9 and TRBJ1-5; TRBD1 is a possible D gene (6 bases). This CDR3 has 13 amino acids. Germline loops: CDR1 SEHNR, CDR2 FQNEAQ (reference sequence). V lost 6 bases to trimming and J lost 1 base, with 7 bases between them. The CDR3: CASSTGSNQPQHF. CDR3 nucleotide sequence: TGTGCCAGCAGTACAGGGAGCAATCAGCCCCAGCATTTT.

The CDR3: CASSSLVGANTGELFF. DNA of the CDR3: TGCGCCAGCAGCTCCCTGGTGGGAGCCAACACCGGGGAGCTGTTTTTT. This sequence joins TRBV4-3 and TRBJ2-2, with D possibly matching TRBD2 (5 bases). The CDR3 covers 16 residues. With 5 bases removed from V and 2 bases from J, the gap between germline ends came to 15 bases. Germline CDR1 is LGHNA and CDR2 is YSLEER.

The chain's CDR3 is CASSPRQGGGASTGYTF. CDR3 nucleotide sequence: TGCGCCAGCAGCCCAAGACAGGGCGGAGGCGCATCTACTGGCTACACCTTC. The genes are TRBV5-1 and TRBJ1-2; 7 positions agree with TRBD1. The CDR3 consists of 17 residues. The V gene's germline CDR1 is SGHRS and CDR2 YFSETQ. V dropped 4 bases and J dropped 7; count of bases not matched to a gene: 19.

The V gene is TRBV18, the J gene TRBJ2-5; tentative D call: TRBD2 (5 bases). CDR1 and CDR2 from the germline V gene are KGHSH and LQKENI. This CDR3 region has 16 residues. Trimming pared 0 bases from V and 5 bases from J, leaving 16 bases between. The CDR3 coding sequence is TGTGCCAGCTCACCACCGTCCGCTAGCCGCGTGGAGACCCAGTACTTC. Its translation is CASSPPSASRVETQYF. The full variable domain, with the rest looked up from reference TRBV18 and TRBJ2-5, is NAGVMQNPRHLVRRRGQEARLRCSPMKGHSHVYWYRQLPEEGLKFMVYLQKENIIDESGMPKERFSAEFPKEGPSILRIQQVVRGDSAAYFCASSPPSASRVETQYFGPGTRLLVL.

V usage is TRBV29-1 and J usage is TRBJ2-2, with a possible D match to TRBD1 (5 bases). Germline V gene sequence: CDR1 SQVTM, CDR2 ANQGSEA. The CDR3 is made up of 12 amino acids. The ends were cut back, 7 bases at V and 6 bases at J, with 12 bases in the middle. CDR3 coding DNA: TGCAGCGGGGCGCAGGGTCCCGGGGAGCTGTTTTTT. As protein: CSGAQGPGELFF.

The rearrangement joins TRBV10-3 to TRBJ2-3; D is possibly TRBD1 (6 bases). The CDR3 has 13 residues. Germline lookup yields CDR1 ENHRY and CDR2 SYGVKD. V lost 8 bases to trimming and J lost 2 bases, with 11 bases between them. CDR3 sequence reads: CAIGGQITDTQYF. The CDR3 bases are TGTGCCATCGGCGGACAGATCACAGATACGCAGTATTTT.

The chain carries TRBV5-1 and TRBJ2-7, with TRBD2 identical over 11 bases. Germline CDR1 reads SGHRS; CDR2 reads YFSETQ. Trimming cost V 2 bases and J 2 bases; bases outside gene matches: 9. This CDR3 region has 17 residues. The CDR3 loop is CASSFLGGSGRAYEQYF. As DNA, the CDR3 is TGCGCCAGCAGCTTTCTCGGGGGTAGCGGGAGGGCCTACGAGCAGTACTTC.

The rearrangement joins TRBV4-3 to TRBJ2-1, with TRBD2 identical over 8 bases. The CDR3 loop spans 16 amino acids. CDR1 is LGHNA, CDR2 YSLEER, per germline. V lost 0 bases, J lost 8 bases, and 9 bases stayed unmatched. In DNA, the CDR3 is TGCGCCAGCAGCCAAGATTCGGGAGGGCCGGCGGATGAGCAGTTCTTC. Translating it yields CASSQDSGGPADEQFF.

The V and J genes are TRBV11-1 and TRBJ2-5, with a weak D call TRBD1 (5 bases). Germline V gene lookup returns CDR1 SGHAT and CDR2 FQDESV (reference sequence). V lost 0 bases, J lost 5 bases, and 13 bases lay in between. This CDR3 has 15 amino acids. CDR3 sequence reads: CASSLAAGMWETQYF. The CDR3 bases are TGTGCCAGCAGCTTAGCCGCAGGGATGTGGGAGACCCAGTACTTC.

As DNA, the CDR3 is TGTGCCAGCAGTCCCCGCCTAATGGTACGGCAGTATTTT. Translation gives CASSPRLMVRQYF. The V call is TRBV2, the J call TRBJ2-3; D is unclear. Trimming left V 5 bases short and J 11 bases short, with 17 bases between. The germline V gene encodes CDR1 SNHLY and CDR2 FYNNEI. The CDR3 is made up of 13 amino acids.

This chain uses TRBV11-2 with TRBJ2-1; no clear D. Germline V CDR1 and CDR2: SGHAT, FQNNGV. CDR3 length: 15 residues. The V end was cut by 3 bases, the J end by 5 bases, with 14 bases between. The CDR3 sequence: CASSFGPLVDNEQFF. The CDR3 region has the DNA TGTGCCAGCAGCTTTGGGCCGCTGGTAGACAATGAGCAGTTCTTC.

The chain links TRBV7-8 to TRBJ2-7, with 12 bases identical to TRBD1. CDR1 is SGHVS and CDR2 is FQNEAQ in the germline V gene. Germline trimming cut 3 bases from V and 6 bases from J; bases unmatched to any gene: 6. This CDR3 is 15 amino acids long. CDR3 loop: CASSFPGQGAIEQYF. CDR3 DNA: TGTGCCAGCAGCTTCCCGGGACAGGGGGCCATCGAGCAGTACTTC. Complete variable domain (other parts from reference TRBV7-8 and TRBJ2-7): GAGVSQSPRYKVAKRGQDVALRCDPISGHVSLFWYQQALGQGPEFLTYFQNEAQLDKSGLPSDRFFAERPEGSVSTLKIQRTQQEDSAVYLCASSFPGQGAIEQYFGPGTRLTVT.

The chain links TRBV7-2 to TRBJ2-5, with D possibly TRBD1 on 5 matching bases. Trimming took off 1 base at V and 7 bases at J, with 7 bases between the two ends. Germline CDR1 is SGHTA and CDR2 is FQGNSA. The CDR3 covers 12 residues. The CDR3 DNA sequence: TGTGCCAGCAGCTTAGTCCAGGGGACCCAGTACTTC. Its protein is CASSLVQGTQYF.

The CDR3 region has the DNA TGTGCCAGCTCACCGCGTATCGAGCAGTACTTC. Its translation: CASSPRIEQYF. The gene calls are TRBV18 and TRBJ2-7; D uncertain. The V gene's germline CDR1 is KGHSH and CDR2 LQKENI. The CDR3 is made up of 11 amino acids. V lost 3 bases and J 6 bases, leaving 6 bases between the germline ends.